This T cell receptor (beta chain) was retrieved from a study of shared clonotypes between healthy human individuals. In the study overall: Per donor, three plates held CD4 naive cells, three held CD4 memory, two held CD8 naive and one held CD8 memory.

Study findings and constraints: Estimated clonotype richness was generally higher in naive than memory subsets.

With respect to this clone: Its specificity is not known.

The material for each subset, its genomic DNA, was split evenly across several immunoSEQ plates. Sequencing was performed with immunoSEQ multiplex PCR; in TCRdb, only in-frame clones are kept and a portion is missing. The sample has 2 million to 3 million clones, approximately 90% seen once; the top ten hold more than 0.12%. Sequencing input: naive CD4+ T cells sorted from blood. Subset given: CD45RA+ positively selected. This receptor was taken from a man aged 18 to 30 in good health.

The chain's CDR3 is CASSPKRQGANEKLFF. The CDR3 DNA reads as TGCGCCAGCAGCCCCAAGCGACAGGGGGCTAATGAAAAACTGTTTTTT. V is TRBV5-1 and J is TRBJ1-4, with 9 bases that match TRBD1. The V segment lost 4 bases and the J segment 3 bases; nucleotides outside the gene matches: 7. Germline-derived CDR1 and CDR2 are SGHRS and YFSETQ. This CDR3 is built from 16 residues.